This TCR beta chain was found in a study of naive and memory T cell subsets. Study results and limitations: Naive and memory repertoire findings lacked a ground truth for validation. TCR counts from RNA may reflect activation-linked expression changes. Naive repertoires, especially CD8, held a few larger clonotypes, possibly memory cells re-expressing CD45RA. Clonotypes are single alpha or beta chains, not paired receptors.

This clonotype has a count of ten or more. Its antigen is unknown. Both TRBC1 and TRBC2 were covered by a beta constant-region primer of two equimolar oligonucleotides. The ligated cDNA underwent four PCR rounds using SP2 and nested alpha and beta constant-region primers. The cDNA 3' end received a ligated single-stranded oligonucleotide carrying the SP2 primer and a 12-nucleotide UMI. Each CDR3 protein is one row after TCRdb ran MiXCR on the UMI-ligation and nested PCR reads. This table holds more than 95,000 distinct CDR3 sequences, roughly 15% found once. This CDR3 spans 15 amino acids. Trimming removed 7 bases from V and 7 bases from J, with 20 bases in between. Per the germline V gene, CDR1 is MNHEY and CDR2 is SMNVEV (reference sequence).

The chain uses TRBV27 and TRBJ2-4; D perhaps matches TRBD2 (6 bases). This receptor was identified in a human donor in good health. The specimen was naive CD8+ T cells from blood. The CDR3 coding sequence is TGTGCCAGCACCACAATCAGGGACTTGCATAACATTCAGTACTTC. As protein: CASTTIRDLHNIQYF.